This T cell receptor beta chain was recorded in a study of blood T cell repertoires in COVID-19. In the study overall: Acute and convalescent COVID-19 samples came from the United States, Italy and Spain. In each case, the material was cDNA or gDNA derived from T cells, B-cell-depleted T cells, or PBMCs.

There are 15 residues in the CDR3. V lost 5 bases to trimming and J lost 4 bases; unmatched junction nucleotides: 9. CDR1 MNHEY and CDR2 SVGAGI come from the germline V gene. How the authors handled the data: The authors estimated nucleated cell counts from reference gene primer amplification. Generated by immunoSEQ multiplex PCR, the TCRdb table keeps only in-frame clones and is missing some. D and trimming were read from the DNA, whereas the V and J calls and clone size are those reported in that table. The data hold roughly 120,000 clones, with roughly four fifths observed a single time. The source is a woman aged 55-69 years with acute or convalescent COVID-19. The sample consisted of peripheral blood. This chain uses TRBV6-5 with TRBJ2-7, with TRBD1 matching over 9 bases. DNA for the CDR3: TGTGCCAGCAGTCCCTCGGACAGGGGATTTTACGAGCAGTACTTC. Translating it yields CASSPSDRGFYEQYF.